This T cell receptor beta chain was captured in a study of human CD8 memory T cell subsets. General study points: Stem-like memory and precursor exhausted T cell repertoires had very little in common with each other. In contrast to effector memory cells, stem-like memory and precursor exhausted T cells had similarly high diversity.

For stem-like memory CD8+ T cells (TSTEM), the phenotype was CCR7+ PD-1- TIGIT-. Notes on this clonotype: The target antigen is unknown.

Making the TCR beta libraries relied on UMI-labeled 5' RACE. Original analysis: Functional CDR3 beta clonotypes numbered 3,000 to 18,000 per TCR beta library. TCRdb reprocessed the 5' RACE reads, with one entry per CDR3 protein and no DNA. TCRdb's processing, not the study's, gives the V and J calls here. The sample's table shows 10,000 or so distinct CDR3 sequences. The source is a human donor in good health. The sequenced sample was CD8+ stem-like memory T cells (TSCM and TCM) sorted from PBMCs. Subset reported: stem-like memory CD8 T cells (TSTEM), CCR7+ PD-1- TIGIT-.

The CDR3 reads CASSYSFGEGAWTGELFF. V is TRBV6-2 or TRBV6-3 and J is TRBJ2-2; TCRdb proposes TRBD1, but this gene call is untestable without DNA. This CDR3 spans 18 amino acids. Germline values: CDR1 MNHEY, CDR2 SVGEGT.